These 20 T cell receptor beta chains share one sample of origin, sequenced in a study of blood T cell repertoires in COVID-19. The data were produced by immunoSEQ multiplex PCR, yet TCRdb's version contains in-frame clones alone and is incomplete. The sample has some 75,000 clones; 80% to 90% are singletons. The sample comprised peripheral blood. The receptors originated from a man aged 80 or over with COVID-19, enrolled during active disease.

The chain joins TRBV23-1 to TRBJ1-5; 7 bases are a match to TRBD1. TRBV23-1 is an ORF, and what it does is uncertain. After removal of 6 bases from V and 1 base from J, the junction contained 9 bases not matched to a gene. The CDR3 loop spans 16 amino acids. DNA for the CDR3: TGCGCCAGCAGACACCTCAGGGGGTCGAGCAATCAGCCCCAGCATTTT. Its translation is CASRHLRGSSNQPQHF.

V gene TRBV18 combines with J gene TRBJ2-2; 8 bases agree with TRBD1. The CDR3 spans 15 residues. V was clipped by 3 bases and J by 4 bases; unmatched bases: 4. CDR1 and CDR2 from the germline V gene are KGHSH and LQKENI. The CDR3 coding sequence is TGTGCCAGCTCACCGTACAGGGGGAGCACCGGGGAGCTGTTTTTT. Translating gives CASSPYRGSTGELFF.

This chain connects TRBV3-1 (or the pseudogene TRBV3-2) to TRBJ2-1; 8 nucleotides match TRBD1. The J segment lost 4 bases and the V segment lost 4 bases, leaving 0 bases of the junction unmatched. This CDR3 region has 13 residues. Per germline, CDR1 LGHDT and CDR2 YNNKEL (reference sequence). The CDR3 loop reads CASSRQGYNEQFF. In DNA, the CDR3 is TGTGCCAGCAGCCGACAGGGGTACAATGAGCAGTTCTTC.

The rearrangement uses TRBV6-5 and TRBJ2-1; TRBD1 aligns across 7 bases. V lost 5 bases and J lost 4; bases outside the gene matches: 8. The CDR3 contains 15 residues. Germline CDR1 reads MNHEY; CDR2 reads SVGAGI. CDR3 coding DNA: TGTGCCAGCAGTATAGGGGGCTGGGTGTACAATGAGCAGTTCTTC. Its translation: CASSIGGWVYNEQFF.

The rearrangement joins TRBV5-1 to TRBJ1-6, with D possibly being TRBD1 (6 bases). V lost 3 bases and J lost 9, with 22 bases in between. The CDR3 loop spans 17 amino acids. Germline CDR1 and CDR2: SGHRS and YFSETQ. The CDR3 loop reads CASSYVPGQGMGSPLHF. The CDR3, as DNA: TGCGCCAGCAGCTATGTCCCGGGACAAGGGATGGGTTCACCCCTCCACTTT.

This clone was detected once. This chain connects TRBV24-1 to TRBJ1-2, with 8 positions matching TRBD1. CDR1 and CDR2 (germline): KGHDR, SFDVKD. V shed 4 bases and J 5 bases; nucleotides not matched to a gene: 11. This CDR3 contains 16 residues. The CDR3 nucleotides are TGTGCCACCAGTGACCCTCGACAGGGGCCCACTTATGGCTACACCTTC. As protein: CATSDPRQGPTYGYTF.

The chain employs TRBV11-3 and TRBJ2-5; no firm D call. CDR1 and CDR2 (germline): SGHNT, YENEEA. The CDR3 totals 12 residues. V dropped 7 bases and J dropped 5 bases, with 11 bases sitting between them. The CDR3, as DNA: TGTGCCAGCAAAGGAGCGCTCGAGACCCAGTACTTC. Encoded protein: CASKGALETQYF.

This clone has just one count. This rearrangement joins TRBV23-1 to TRBJ2-5; 7 nucleotides align to TRBD2. TRBV23-1 is given ORF status, its function remaining uncertain. V gave up 6 bases and J gave up 4 bases; unmatched junction bases: 11. The CDR3 loop spans 15 amino acids. In nucleotides, the CDR3 is TGCGCCAGCAGGCCGAGGGGAGGGATCGGAGAGACCCAGTACTTC. Residues: CASRPRGGIGETQYF.

This chain links TRBV7-9 with TRBJ1-4; 10 nucleotides match TRBD1. Unmatched junction bases numbered 5, after V lost 5 bases and J lost 5 bases. There are 15 residues in the CDR3. Germline V gene data show CDR1 as SEHNR and CDR2 as FQNEAQ (reference sequence). The CDR3 here is CASSQGQGPNEKLFF. CDR3 DNA sequence: TGTGCCAGCAGCCAGGGACAGGGGCCAAATGAAAAACTGTTTTTT.

This clone was seen only once. The rearrangement links TRBV4-1 to TRBJ1-1; 7 bases fit TRBD1. Trimming cost V 4 bases and J 3 bases; bases outside gene matches: 8. Germline CDR1 is MGHRA and CDR2 is YSYEKL. This CDR3 has 15 residues. The CDR3 DNA is TGCGCCAGCAGCCCTGGGACAGCGAGGGACACTGAAGCTTTCTTT. Translation gives CASSPGTARDTEAFF.

J is TRBJ2-3 and V is TRBV6-6, with a weak D call TRBD1 (6 bases). The V gene lost 4 bases and the J gene lost 2 bases, with 13 bases spanning the gap. CDR3 length: 15 amino acids. The germline V gene has CDR1 MNHNY and CDR2 SVGAGI (reference sequence). In DNA form, the CDR3 reads TGTGCCAGCAGTTGGGGACACCAATCCACAGATACGCAGTATTTT. Protein product: CASSWGHQSTDTQYF.

This chain connects TRBV15 to TRBJ1-5; D remains ambiguous. The length of the CDR3 is 13 residues. From germline, CDR1 is LNHNV and CDR2 YYDKDF (reference sequence). With 3 bases removed from V and 7 bases from J, the gap between germline ends came to 10 bases. CDR3 nucleotide sequence: TGTGCCACCAGCAGGGAGGGTTGGCAGCCCCAGCATTTT. Its protein is CATSREGWQPQHF. Variable domain in full (rest from reference TRBV15 and TRBJ1-5): DAMVIQNPRYQVTQFGKPVTLSCSQTLNHNVMYWYQQKSSQAPKLLFHYYDKDFNNEADTPDNFQSRRPNTSFCFLDIRSPGLGDTAMYLCATSREGWQPQHFGDGTRLSIL.

V and J are TRBV5-5 and TRBJ2-3, with D possibly TRBD2 on 6 matching bases. Germline V CDR1 and CDR2: SGHKS, YYEKEE (reference sequence). The V end lost 4 bases, the J end lost 6 bases, and 18 bases lay between the germline ends. The CDR3 is made up of 15 amino acids. The CDR3 loop reads CASSGTGTDGDTQYF. The CDR3 DNA is TGTGCCAGCAGCGGGACCGGGACTGACGGGGATACGCAGTATTTT.

J is TRBJ2-3 and V is TRBV11-2; TRBD1 agrees at 7 bases. With V trimmed by 5 bases and J by 1 base, 6 bases remained unmatched. This CDR3 comprises 15 residues. Germline CDR1 SGHAT, CDR2 FQNNGV. In DNA, the CDR3 is TGTGCCAGCAGCCGCGACAGGGTCGGCACAGATACGCAGTATTTT. Translated, it gives CASSRDRVGTDTQYF.

The CDR3 reads CASSLVTGGGEKLFF. CDR3 nucleotide sequence: TGTGCCAGCAGCTTAGTTACAGGGGGCGGTGAAAAACTGTTTTTT. The chain carries TRBV7-8 and TRBJ1-4; 9 bases match TRBD1. CDR3 length: 15 amino acids. V lost 1 base to trimming and J lost 7 bases; unmatched junction nucleotides: 4. Per germline, CDR1 SGHVS and CDR2 FQNEAQ.

The genes are TRBV28 and TRBJ1-4; 8 nucleotides line up with TRBD1. The germline V gene has CDR1 MDHEN and CDR2 SYDVKM. The CDR3 loop spans 16 amino acids. The V gene end was trimmed by 11 bases and the J gene end by 8 bases; junction bases not matched to a gene: 19. The CDR3 region is CAVTYPGQVMREKLFF. The DNA for the CDR3 is TGTGCCGTCACATACCCGGGACAGGTGATGAGAGAAAAACTGTTTTTT.

The J gene is TRBJ2-5, the V gene TRBV3-1 (or the pseudogene TRBV3-2), with D perhaps TRBD1 (6 bases). The germline V and J ends were trimmed by 1 base and 0 bases, with 12 bases remaining between them. This CDR3 spans 16 amino acids. The germline V gene has CDR1 LGHDT and CDR2 YNNKEL (reference sequence). The DNA for the CDR3 is TGTGCCAGCAGCCAAGGAGATACAGGGTACCAAGAGACCCAGTACTTC. Translated, it gives CASSQGDTGYQETQYF.

V usage is TRBV3-1 (or the pseudogene TRBV3-2) and J usage is TRBJ1-1; D unresolved. In germline, CDR1 is LGHDT, CDR2 YNNKEL (reference sequence). V was trimmed by 0 bases and J by 1 base, leaving 9 bases between them. The CDR3 runs to 15 residues. The CDR3 is CASSQDYGRNTEAFF. In DNA, the CDR3 is TGTGCCAGCAGCCAAGATTATGGCAGGAACACTGAAGCTTTCTTT.

The rearrangement uses TRBV5-5 and TRBJ2-3, with TRBD2 matching 8 bases. The CDR3 covers 17 residues. From germline, CDR1 is SGHKS and CDR2 YYEKEE (reference sequence). V gave up 3 bases and J gave up 0 bases; unmatched junction bases: 9. The CDR3 loop is CASSSPVAGLSTDTQYF. The CDR3 DNA is TGTGCCAGCAGCTCCCCAGTAGCGGGACTTAGCACAGATACGCAGTATTTT.

This sequence joins TRBV28 and TRBJ2-3; TRBD1 matches at 8 bases. With V trimmed by 4 bases and J by 4 bases, 10 bases remained unmatched. CDR3 length: 16 residues. CDR1 MDHEN and CDR2 SYDVKM come from the germline V gene. The CDR3 region has the DNA TGTGCCAGCAGTTCCCGTTTCGGGACAGGACCAGATACGCAGTATTTT. Its protein is CASSSRFGTGPDTQYF.